This is a list of T cell receptor beta chains from one sample in a study of blood T cell repertoires in COVID-19. Repertoires were generated with immunoSEQ multiplex PCR, while TCRdb's copy carries only in-frame clones and drops some. The sample lists 200,000 to 250,000 clones, around 90% occurring once. The specimen was PBMCs or T cells enriched from blood (not recorded which). Source of these receptors: a woman in her 30s who had been exposed to COVID-19. Both conserved end residues are part of each CDR3. A D gene is named only where the DNA matches it firmly. The size of a clone is reported for some rows only, either as once, few or many, or as a class for expanded clones.

D,V,length,size,J,DNA,CDR3
NA,TRBV6-6,16,NA,TRBJ2-5,TGTGCCAGCAGTCGACAGGGAGGATTTTGGGCCGAGACCCAGTACTTC,CASSRQGGFWAETQYF
NA,TRBV19,16,NA,TRBJ1-5,TGTGCCAGTAGTGCACAGGGAGGGCCGAGCAATCAGCCCCAGCATTTT,CASSAQGGPSNQPQHF
TRBD1,TRBV7-6,14,NA,TRBJ1-1,TGTGCCAGCAGCTCTGGACAGGGACGCACTGAAGCTTTCTTT,CASSSGQGRTEAFF
NA,TRBV5-4,15,few,TRBJ2-2,TGTGCCAGCAGCTTAGGAACTAGAAACACCGGGGAGCTGTTTTTT,CASSLGTRNTGELFF
NA,TRBV4-1,20,NA,TRBJ1-3,TGCGCCAGCAGCCAAGATAATAACCCCCCCGGTTCAGGGAAAGGAAACACCATATATTTT,CASSQDNNPPGSGKGNTIYF
TRBD1,TRBV4-1,14,NA,TRBJ1-4,TGCGCCAGCAGCCCCCGGGACAGGGATGAAAAACTGTTTTTT,CASSPRDRDEKLFF
TRBD2,TRBV27,15,NA,TRBJ2-3,TGTGCCAGCAGTTTAGAGCGGGAGCGTACAGATACGCAGTATTTT,CASSLERERTDTQYF
NA,TRBV9,14,NA,TRBJ2-1,TGTGCCAGCAGCGTAGGCGGGCTCGACAATGAGCAGTTCTTC,CASSVGGLDNEQFF
TRBD2,TRBV11-2,15,few,TRBJ2-3,TGTGCCAGCAGCTTATCCAGCGGGAGTACAGATACGCAGTATTTT,CASSLSSGSTDTQYF
NA,TRBV24-1,15,few,TRBJ2-1,TGTGCCACCAGTGAAACGGGACGGAGGGCAAATGAGCAGTTCTTC,CATSETGRRANEQFF
TRBD1,TRBV7-9,17,few,TRBJ2-7,TGTGCCAGCAGCTTAGGGACAGGGGGACTAAGCTCCTACGAGCAGTACTTC,CASSLGTGGLSSYEQYF
NA,TRBV10-2,13,few,TRBJ2-1,TGCGCCAGCATGGAGTTGGGGGCGAATGAGCAGTTCTTC,CASMELGANEQFF
NA,TRBV3-1/TRBV3-2,16,NA,TRBJ2-2,TGTGCCAGCAGCCTTCGCGGCGGGGTGGTAACCGGGGAGCTGTTTTTT,CASSLRGGVVTGELFF
TRBD2,TRBV19,19,NA,TRBJ2-4,TGTGCCAGTAGTATTGGGCTAGCGGGAGGGGGGATAGCCAAAAACATTCAGTACTTC,CASSIGLAGGGIAKNIQYF
NA,TRBV18,16,once,TRBJ2-1,TGTGCCAGCTCACCGTCCGTAGGGGCCTCCTACAATGAGCAGTTCTTC,CASSPSVGASYNEQFF
NA,TRBV14,13,NA,TRBJ2-5,TGTGCCAGCAGCCATATAGGGGGAGAGACCCAGTACTTC,CASSHIGGETQYF
NA,TRBV5-1,15,medium-sized,TRBJ2-5,TGCGCCAGCAGCCTGTTTGCAGGGGTGGGAGAGACCCAGTACTTC,CASSLFAGVGETQYF
NA,TRBV3-1/TRBV3-2,13,NA,TRBJ2-7,TGTGCCAGCAGCCCGGGTCATCATCTCGAGCAGTACTTC,CASSPGHHLEQYF
NA,TRBV30,14,NA,TRBJ2-1,TGTGCCTGGAGTGTCCCAGGGCGGTCTAATGAGCAGTTCTTC,CAWSVPGRSNEQFF
TRBD2,TRBV19,18,NA,TRBJ2-2,TGTGCCAGTAGTATAGGACTCCTAGCGGGAGGGTTCCCCGGGGAGCTGTTTTTT,CASSIGLLAGGFPGELFF
NA,TRBV3-1/TRBV3-2,14,NA,TRBJ2-2,TGTGCCAGCAGCCAAGCGACAGTCTCCGGGGAGCTGTTTTTT,CASSQATVSGELFF
TRBD1,TRBV3-1/TRBV3-2,15,NA,TRBJ1-2,TGTGCCAGCAGCGTGTCCCAAACAGGGGTCTATGGCTACACCTTC,CASSVSQTGVYGYTF
NA,TRBV20-1,11,NA,TRBJ2-5,TGCAGTGCGGGGGGCCAAGAGACCCAGTACTTC,CSAGGQETQYF
TRBD1,TRBV5-1,15,NA,TRBJ2-7,TGCGCCAGCAGCTTAAACAAGGACAGGGTTTCCGAGCAGTACTTC,CASSLNKDRVSEQYF
NA,TRBV18,13,NA,TRBJ2-7,TGTGCCAGCTCACGTGAACGGTCCTACGAGCAGTACTTC,CASSRERSYEQYF
NA,TRBV19,15,NA,TRBJ2-7,TGTGCCAGTAGTATCTCCAGGGCGGGATCCTACGAGCAGTACTTC,CASSISRAGSYEQYF
NA,TRBV21-1,16,once,TRBJ1-3,TGTGCCAGCACCAAGGGACAGCCCCACTCTGGAAACACCATATATTTT,CASTKGQPHSGNTIYF
NA,TRBV7-9,12,NA,TRBJ1-2,TGTGCCAGCAGCCTTTCTAACTATGGCTACACCTTC,CASSLSNYGYTF
TRBD2,TRBV11-2,17,NA,TRBJ2-2,TGTGCCAGCAGCTTCGTACTAGCGGGAGGAGGAACCGGGGAGCTGTTTTTT,CASSFVLAGGGTGELFF
NA,TRBV7-9,12,NA,TRBJ2-3,TGTGCCAGCAGATGGGGGCCAGATACGCAGTATTTT,CASRWGPDTQYF
TRBD1,TRBV5-1,20,NA,TRBJ2-4,TGCGCCAGCAGCTCCAAACGGGACAGGGTTCCCCCCCGGGACAAAAACATTCAGTACTTC,CASSSKRDRVPPRDKNIQYF
TRBD2,TRBV24-1,14,NA,TRBJ2-1,TGTGCCACCAGTGCTCTCGGGGGGAGGAATGAGCAGTTCTTC,CATSALGGRNEQFF
NA,TRBV25-1,13,NA,TRBJ1-1,TGTGCCAGCAGTGAATGGGAGACACCTGAAGCTTTCTTT,CASSEWETPEAFF
NA,TRBV3-1/TRBV3-2,14,NA,TRBJ1-1,TGTGCCAGCAGCCTAAAAGGAGGGGACACTGAAGCTTTCTTT,CASSLKGGDTEAFF
TRBD1,TRBV7-2,16,NA,TRBJ2-7,TGTGCCAGCAGCCTCGCGTGGACAGGGGGCCTCTCCGAGCAGTACTTC,CASSLAWTGGLSEQYF
NA,TRBV18,18,NA,TRBJ1-1,TGTGCCAGCTCCCTCATACCGCTTACAGGGCCCCCCGGGACTGAAGCTTTCTTT,CASSLIPLTGPPGTEAFF
TRBD2,TRBV3-1/TRBV3-2,19,once,TRBJ2-1,TGTGCCAGCAGCCAGGATTTCCTGAGATCGGGACTAGCCCTCAATGAGCAGTTCTTC,CASSQDFLRSGLALNEQFF
TRBD2,TRBV19,20,NA,TRBJ2-1,TGTGCCAGTAGTATAGATTTGACTAGCGGGAGGGCCCGCTCCTACAATGAGCAGTTCTTC,CASSIDLTSGRARSYNEQFF
TRBD1,TRBV2,15,NA,TRBJ2-2,TGTGCCAGCAGTCGGGACAGGACGAACACCGGGGAGCTGTTTTTT,CASSRDRTNTGELFF
NA,TRBV2,14,few,TRBJ2-1,TGTGCCGGATGGGGGCAAGCAAGGGGTGGTGAGCAGTTCTTC,CAGWGQARGGEQFF
TRBD1,TRBV6-6,15,few,TRBJ1-5,TGTGCCAGCAGTTACACCGGACAGGGCGCACAGCCCCAGCATTTT,CASSYTGQGAQPQHF
TRBD2,TRBV19,16,once,TRBJ2-5,TGTGCCAGTAGTATTCGCGCGACTAGCGGGGAAGAGACCCAGTACTTC,CASSIRATSGEETQYF
TRBD1,TRBV5-1,13,NA,TRBJ2-7,TGCGCCAGCAGCTTGGTACAGGGGAACGAGCAGTACTTC,CASSLVQGNEQYF
TRBD1,TRBV6-5,12,NA,TRBJ2-7,TGTGCCAGCAGTCCGACAGGGTATGAGCAGTACTTC,CASSPTGYEQYF
NA,TRBV11-2,17,NA,TRBJ2-5,TGTGCCAGCAGCTTAGATCGTTTTCCGGGGTCCCAAGAGACCCAGTACTTC,CASSLDRFPGSQETQYF
NA,TRBV5-6,14,NA,TRBJ2-1,TGTGCCAGCAGCGGCCTGGGGGGTTACAATGAGCAGTTCTTC,CASSGLGGYNEQFF
NA,TRBV12-3/TRBV12-4,11,NA,TRBJ2-3,TGTGCCAGCAGTTTGTACGGGATACAGTATTTT,CASSLYGIQYF
NA,TRBV27,12,once,TRBJ2-5,TGTGCCAGCACCAAACACCGAGAGACCCAGTACTTC,CASTKHRETQYF
NA,TRBV24-1,16,NA,TRBJ2-1,TGTGCCACCAGTGATCAGGGGACTACCGATATCAATGAGCAGTTCTTC,CATSDQGTTDINEQFF
NA,TRBV2,17,NA,TRBJ1-2,TGTGCCAGCAGTGAAGCGGGCAGCAGGGGATTCTCCTATGGCTACACCTTC,CASSEAGSRGFSYGYTF
TRBD1,TRBV28,16,NA,TRBJ2-2,TGTGCCAGCAGTTTGTCAGCAGGGGGCAAGGGCGGGGAGCTGTTTTTT,CASSLSAGGKGGELFF
TRBD1,TRBV30,13,NA,TRBJ1-1,TGTGCCTGGAGTCTACAGGGGACCACTGAAGCTTTCTTT,CAWSLQGTTEAFF
NA,TRBV7-8,15,NA,TRBJ1-5,TGTGCCAGCAGCTTAGGGACGGGATTCAATCAGCCCCAGCATTTT,CASSLGTGFNQPQHF
TRBD1,TRBV9,15,NA,TRBJ1-4,TGTGCCAGCAGCGTAGCCGGGACAGGGGCTAAAAAACTGTTTTTT,CASSVAGTGAKKLFF
TRBD1,TRBV7-6,15,NA,TRBJ2-5,TGTGCCAGCAGCTTAACTACAGGGGCGGCCGTAAACCAGTACTTC,CASSLTTGAAVNQYF
TRBD1,TRBV24-1,19,few,TRBJ1-1,TGTGCCACCAGTGATCCCGGTGACAGGGGGCGTAAGTACGAGAGTCGAGCTTTCTTT,CATSDPGDRGRKYESRAFF
NA,TRBV30,15,NA,TRBJ1-6,TGTGCCTGGAGTGTACTTAGCAGGGATAATTCACCCCTCCACTTT,CAWSVLSRDNSPLHF
NA,TRBV9,15,NA,TRBJ1-2,TGTGCCAGTTCAAGGGTCCCACGGGGGAGCTATGGCTACACCTTC,CASSRVPRGSYGYTF
NA,TRBV15,18,NA,TRBJ2-1,TGTGCCACCAGCAGAGGCGGCCAAACTAGCCGCGGTCCGGATGAGCAGTTCTTC,CATSRGGQTSRGPDEQFF